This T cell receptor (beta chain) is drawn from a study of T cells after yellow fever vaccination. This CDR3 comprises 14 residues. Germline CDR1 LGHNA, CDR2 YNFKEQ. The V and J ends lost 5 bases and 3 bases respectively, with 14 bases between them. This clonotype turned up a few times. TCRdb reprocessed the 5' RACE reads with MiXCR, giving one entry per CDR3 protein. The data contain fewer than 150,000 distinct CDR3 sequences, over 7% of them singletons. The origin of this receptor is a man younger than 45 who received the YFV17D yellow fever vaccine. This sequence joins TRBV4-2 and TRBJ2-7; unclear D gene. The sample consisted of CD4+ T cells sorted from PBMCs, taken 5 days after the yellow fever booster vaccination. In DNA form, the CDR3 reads TGTGCCAGCAGCTCCGGGCTCGTCTGCTACGAGCAGTACTTC. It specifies CASSSGLVCYEQYF.